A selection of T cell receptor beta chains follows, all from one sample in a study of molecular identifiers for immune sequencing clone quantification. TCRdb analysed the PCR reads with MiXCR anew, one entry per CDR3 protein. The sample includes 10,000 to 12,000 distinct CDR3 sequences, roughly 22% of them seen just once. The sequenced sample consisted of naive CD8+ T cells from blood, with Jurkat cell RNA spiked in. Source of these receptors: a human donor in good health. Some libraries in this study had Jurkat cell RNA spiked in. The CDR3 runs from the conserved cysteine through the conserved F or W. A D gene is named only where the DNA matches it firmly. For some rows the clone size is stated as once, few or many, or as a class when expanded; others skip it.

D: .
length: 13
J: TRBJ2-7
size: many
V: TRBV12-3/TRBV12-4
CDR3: CASSFPDGGEQYF
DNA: TGTGCCAGCAGTTTCCCGGATGGAGGAGAGCAGTACTTC

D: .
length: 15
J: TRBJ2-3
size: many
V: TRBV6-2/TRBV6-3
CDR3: CASTPGTSDWDTQYF
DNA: TGTGCCAGCACCCCAGGGACCTCGGATTGGGATACGCAGTATTTT

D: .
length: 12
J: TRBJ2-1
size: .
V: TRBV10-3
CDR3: CAISERGHEQFF
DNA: TGTGCCATCAGTGAGCGGGGCCATGAGCAGTTCTTC

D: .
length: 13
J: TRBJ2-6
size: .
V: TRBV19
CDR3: CASSISGAHVLPF
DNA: TGTGCCAGTAGTATTTCAGGGGCCCACGTCCTGCCTTTC

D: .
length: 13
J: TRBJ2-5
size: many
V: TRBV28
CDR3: CASGDAGEDTQYF
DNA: TGTGCCAGCGGTGATGCTGGGGAAGACACCCAGTACTTT

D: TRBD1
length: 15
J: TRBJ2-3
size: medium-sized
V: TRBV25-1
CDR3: CASSTGTASTDTQYF
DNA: TGTGCCAGCAGTACCGGGACAGCTAGCACAGATACGCAGTATTTT

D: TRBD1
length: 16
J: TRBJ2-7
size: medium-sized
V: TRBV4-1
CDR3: CASSQGTGTGDFEQYF
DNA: TGCGCCAGCAGCCAAGGAACCGGGACAGGGGACTTCGAGCAGTACTTC

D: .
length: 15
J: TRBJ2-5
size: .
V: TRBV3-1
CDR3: CASSHSPDAQATQYF
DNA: TGTGCCAGCAGCCACAGCCCGGACGCCCAAGCGACCCAGTACTTC

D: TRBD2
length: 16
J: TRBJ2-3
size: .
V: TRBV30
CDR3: CAWSRGLAGLPDTPSF
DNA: TGTGCCTGGAGTCGAGGGCTAGCGGGGCTCCCAGATACGCCGTCTTTT

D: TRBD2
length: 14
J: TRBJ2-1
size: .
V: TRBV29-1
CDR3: CSLSPSGVYNEQFF
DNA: TGCAGCCTCTCCCCTAGCGGAGTCTACAATGAGCAGTTCTTC

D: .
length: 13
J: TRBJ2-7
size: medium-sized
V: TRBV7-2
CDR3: CASSLTEAYEQYF
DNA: TGTGCCAGCAGCCTGACGGAGGCCTACGAGCAGTACTTC

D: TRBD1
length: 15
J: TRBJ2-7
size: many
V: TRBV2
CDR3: CASSEDRGPSYEQYF
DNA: TGTGCCAGCAGTGAAGACAGGGGACCCTCCTACGAGCAGTACTTC

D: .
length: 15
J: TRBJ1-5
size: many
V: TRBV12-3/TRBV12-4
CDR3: CASSPPGVSNQPQHF
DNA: TGTGCCAGCAGTCCCCCGGGGGTTAGCAATCAGCCCCAGCATTTT

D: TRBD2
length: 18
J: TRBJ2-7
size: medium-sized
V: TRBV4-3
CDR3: CASSQEGLAGVPLGEQYF
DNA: TGCGCCAGCAGCCAAGAGGGACTAGCGGGAGTACCGCTTGGCGAGCAGTACTTC

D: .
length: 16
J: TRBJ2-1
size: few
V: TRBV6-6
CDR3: CASSYSVGSGHNEQFF
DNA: TGTGCCAGCAGTTACTCGGTGGGGAGTGGGCACAATGAGCAGTTCTTC

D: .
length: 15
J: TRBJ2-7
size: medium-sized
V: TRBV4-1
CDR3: CASSHRLGSSYEQYF
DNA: TGCGCCAGCAGCCATCGTCTGGGGAGCTCCTACGAGCAGTACTTC

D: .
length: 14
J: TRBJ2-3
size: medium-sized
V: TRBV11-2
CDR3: CASTRDSSTDTQYF
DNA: TGTGCCTCAACCCGGGACTCCAGCACAGATACGCAGTATTTT

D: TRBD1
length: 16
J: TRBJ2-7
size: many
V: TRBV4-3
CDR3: CASSQDQGQGNYEQYF
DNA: TGCGCCAGCAGCCAAGACCAGGGACAGGGTAACTACGAGCAGTACTTC

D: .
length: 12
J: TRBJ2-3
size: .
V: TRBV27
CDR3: CACSFSTDTQYF
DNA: TGTGCCTGCAGTTTTAGCACAGATACGCAGTATTTT

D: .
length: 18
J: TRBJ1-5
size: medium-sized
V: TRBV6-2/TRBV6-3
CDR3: CASSYPTGGTFSNQPQHF
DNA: TGTGCCAGCAGTTACCCGACCGGGGGGACATTTAGCAATCAGCCCCAGCATTTT

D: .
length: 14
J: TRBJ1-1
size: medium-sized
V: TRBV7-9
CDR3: CASSLVGGSPEAFF
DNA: TGTGCCAGCAGCTTAGTTGGGGGGTCCCCCGAAGCTTTCTTT

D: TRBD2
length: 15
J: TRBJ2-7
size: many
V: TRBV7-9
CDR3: CASSTRGGSSYEQYF
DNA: TGTGCCAGCAGCACCCGGGGGGGGAGCTCCTACGAGCAGTACTTC

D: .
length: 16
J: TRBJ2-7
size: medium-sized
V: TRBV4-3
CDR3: CASSQVVGPYPYEQYF
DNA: TGCGCCAGCAGCCAAGTGGTCGGACCATACCCCTACGAGCAGTACTTC

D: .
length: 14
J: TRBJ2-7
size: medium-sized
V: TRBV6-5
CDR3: CASSYLDRRYEQYF
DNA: TGTGCCAGCAGTTACCTCGACAGGAGGTACGAGCAGTACTTC

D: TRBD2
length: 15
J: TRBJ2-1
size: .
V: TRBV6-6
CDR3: CAGSDRSGGPHEQFF
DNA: TGTGCCGGCAGTGACAGGAGCGGGGGGCCCCATGAGCAGTTCTTC

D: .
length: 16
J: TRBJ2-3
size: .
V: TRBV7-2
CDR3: CASSPTTNAYTDSQYF
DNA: TGTGCCAGCAGCCCGACGACCAACGCCTACACAGATTCACAGTATTTT

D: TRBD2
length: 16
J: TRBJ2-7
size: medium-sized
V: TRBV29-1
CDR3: CSVVPSGRAGPNEQYF
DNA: TGCAGCGTTGTTCCCAGCGGGAGGGCTGGGCCCAACGAGCAGTACTTC

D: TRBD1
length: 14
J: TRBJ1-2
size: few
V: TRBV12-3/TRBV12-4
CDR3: CASSRQGTNSDYTF
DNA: TGTGCAAGCAGCCGACAGGGGACAAACTCCGACTACACCTTC

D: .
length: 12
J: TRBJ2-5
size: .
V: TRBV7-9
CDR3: CASSRRWETQYF
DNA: TGTGCCAGCAGCAGAAGGTGGGAGACCCAGTACTTC

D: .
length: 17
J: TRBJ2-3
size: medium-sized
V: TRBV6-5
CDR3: CASTSRLALYDTDTQYF
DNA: TGTGCCAGCACCTCACGGCTAGCCCTATATGATACAGATACGCAGTATTTT

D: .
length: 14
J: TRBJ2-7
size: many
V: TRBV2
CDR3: CASSDGESRYEQYF
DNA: TGTGCCAGCAGTGACGGGGAGAGTAGGTACGAGCAGTACTTC

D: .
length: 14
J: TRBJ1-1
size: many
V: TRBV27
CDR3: CASSLWGVNTEAFF
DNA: TGTGCCAGCAGTTTATGGGGAGTGAACACTGAAGCTTTCTTT

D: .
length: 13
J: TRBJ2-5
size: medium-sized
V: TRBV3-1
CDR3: CASRWGGGETQYF
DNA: TGTGCCAGCAGGTGGGGGGGCGGAGAGACCCAGTACTTC

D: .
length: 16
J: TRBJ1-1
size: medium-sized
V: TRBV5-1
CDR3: CASSLTGSLMNTEAFF
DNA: TGCGCCAGCAGCTTAACAGGGTCACTGATGAACACTGAAGCTTTCTTT

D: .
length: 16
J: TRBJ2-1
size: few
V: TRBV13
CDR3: CASSLLQESSYNEQFF
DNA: TGTGCCAGCAGCTTACTACAGGAGAGCTCCTACAATGAGCAGTTCTTC

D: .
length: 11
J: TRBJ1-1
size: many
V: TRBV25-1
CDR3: CASTAGIAAFF
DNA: TGTGCCAGTACCGCGGGAATCGCGGCTTTCTTT

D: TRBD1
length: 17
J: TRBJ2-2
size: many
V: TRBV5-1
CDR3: CASSDPGQGELGGELFF
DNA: TGCGCCAGCAGCGATCCGGGACAGGGTGAATTGGGCGGGGAGCTGTTTTTT

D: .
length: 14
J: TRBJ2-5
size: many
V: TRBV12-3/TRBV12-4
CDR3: CASSPTGPGETQYF
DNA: TGTGCCAGCAGTCCCACTGGACCCGGGGAGACCCAGTACTTC

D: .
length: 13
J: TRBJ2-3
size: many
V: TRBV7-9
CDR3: CASSLDSTDTQYF
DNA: TGTGCCAGCAGCTTAGATAGCACAGATACGCAGTATTTT

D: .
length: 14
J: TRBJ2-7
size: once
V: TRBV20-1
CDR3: CSAGAGRGTYEQYF
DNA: TGCAGTGCGGGGGCCGGGCGTGGCACCTACGAGCAGTACTTC

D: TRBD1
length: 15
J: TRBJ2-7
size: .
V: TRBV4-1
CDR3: CASSHTGTGDCEQYF
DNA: TGCGCCAGCAGCCACACCGGGACAGGAGACTGCGAGCAGTACTTC

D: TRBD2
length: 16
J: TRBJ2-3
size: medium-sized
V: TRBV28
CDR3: CASRFSAGLSTDTQYF
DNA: TGTGCCAGCAGGTTTTCAGCGGGACTCTCCACAGATACGCAGTATTTT

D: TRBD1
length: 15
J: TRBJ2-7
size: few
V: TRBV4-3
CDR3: CASSLGTGVTYEQYF
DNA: TGCGCCAGCAGCCTAGGGACAGGCGTGACCTACGAGCAGTACTTC

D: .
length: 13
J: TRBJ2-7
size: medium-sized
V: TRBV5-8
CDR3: CASTQAGDDEQYF
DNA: TGTGCCAGCACCCAGGCAGGGGACGACGAGCAGTACTTC

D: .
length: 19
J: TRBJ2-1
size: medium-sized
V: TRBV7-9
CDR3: CASSSSPGLPGPGLDEQFF
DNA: TGTGCCAGCAGTTCCAGCCCCGGACTCCCGGGCCCGGGCCTCGATGAGCAGTTCTTC

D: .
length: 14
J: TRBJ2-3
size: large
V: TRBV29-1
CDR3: CSATPLGPADTQYF
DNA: TGCAGCGCCACTCCGCTGGGGCCCGCAGATACGCAGTATTTT

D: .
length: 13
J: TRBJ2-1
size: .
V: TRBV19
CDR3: CASSQSSYSEQFF
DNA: TGTGCCAGTTCCCAAAGCTCCTACAGTGAGCAGTTCTTC

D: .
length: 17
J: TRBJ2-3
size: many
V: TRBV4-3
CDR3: CASSQDYARGATDTQYF
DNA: TGCGCCAGCAGCCAAGATTATGCGCGGGGAGCCACAGATACGCAGTATTTT

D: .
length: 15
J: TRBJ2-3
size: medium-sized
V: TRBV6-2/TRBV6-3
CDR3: CASSYWGKNTDTQYF
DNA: TGTGCCAGCAGTTACTGGGGGAAAAACACAGATACGCAGTATTTT

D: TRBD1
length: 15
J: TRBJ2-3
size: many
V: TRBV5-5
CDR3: CASSLVGGLTDTQYF
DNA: TGTGCCAGCAGCTTGGTAGGGGGCTTGACAGATACGCAGTATTTT

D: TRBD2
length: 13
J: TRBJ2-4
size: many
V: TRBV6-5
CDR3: CASTGGAKNIQYF
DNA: TGTGCCAGCACCGGGGGGGCCAAAAACATTCAGTACTTC

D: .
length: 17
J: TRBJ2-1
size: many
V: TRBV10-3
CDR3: CATGQGLGLGLDNEQFF
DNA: TGTGCCACCGGACAGGGATTAGGACTAGGGCTCGACAATGAGCAGTTCTTC

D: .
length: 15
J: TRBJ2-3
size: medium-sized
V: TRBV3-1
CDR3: CASSQEADSTDTQYF
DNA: TGTGCCAGCAGCCAAGAAGCGGATAGCACAGATACGCAGTATTTT

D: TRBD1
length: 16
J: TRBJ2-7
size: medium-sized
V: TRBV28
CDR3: CASSSFGQVASYEQYF
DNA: TGTGCCAGCAGTAGCTTCGGACAGGTAGCCTCCTACGAGCAGTACTTC

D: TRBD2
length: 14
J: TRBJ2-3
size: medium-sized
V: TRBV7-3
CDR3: CASSFGLETDTQYF
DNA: TGTGCCAGCAGCTTTGGACTAGAAACAGATACGCAGTATTTT

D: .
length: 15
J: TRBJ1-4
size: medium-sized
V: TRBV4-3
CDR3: CASSQAWGGGEKLFF
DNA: TGCGCCAGCAGCCAAGCATGGGGGGGAGGAGAAAAACTGTTTTTT

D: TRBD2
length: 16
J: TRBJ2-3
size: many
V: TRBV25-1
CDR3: CASSGTSGHCTDTQYF
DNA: TGTGCCAGCAGCGGGACTAGCGGGCATTGCACAGATACGCAGTATTTT

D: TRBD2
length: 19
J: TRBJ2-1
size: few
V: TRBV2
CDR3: CASSEGGTSGTSDSNEQFF
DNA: TGTGCCAGCAGTGAAGGTGGGACTAGCGGGACCTCAGATTCCAATGAGCAGTTCTTC

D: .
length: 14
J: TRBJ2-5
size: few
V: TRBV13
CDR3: CASSLGYRSETQYF
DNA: TGTGCCAGCAGCTTAGGGTACAGGTCTGAGACCCAGTACTTC

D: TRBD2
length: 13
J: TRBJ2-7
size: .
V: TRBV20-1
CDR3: CSAGTSETNEQYF
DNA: TGCAGTGCTGGGACTAGCGAAACCAACGAGCAGTACTTC